Listed here is a single T cell receptor (beta chain). Profiled with immunoSEQ multiplex PCR; TCRdb holds only in-frame clones, not every one. Altogether 75,000 to 90,000 clones are present, about 89% being singletons, with the ten largest covering 8.4%. This record comes from a study of OX40 agonist ivuxolimab in advanced cancers. About the study: Those enrolled were 80% to 85% male, with a mean age of approximately 60 years and ages from roughly 23 to 80.

The V and J ends lost 2 bases and 8 bases, in that order; junction bases with no gene match: 10. CDR1 and CDR2 (germline): SEHNR, FQNEAQ (reference sequence). The CDR3 totals 16 residues. Sequenced here: CD4+ or CD8+ T cells sorted from blood, sampled in a trial of the OX40 agonist ivuxolimab. The receptor was isolated from an adult with an advanced solid tumor such as melanoma, head and neck, liver or kidney cancer. The J gene is TRBJ2-1, the V gene TRBV7-9, with 9 bases aligning to TRBD1. Written as DNA, the CDR3 is TGTGCCAGCAGCTTACTACCGGGACAGGGAACACATGAGCAGTTCTTC. It codes for CASSLLPGQGTHEQFF.